This T cell receptor beta chain was captured by sequencing in a study of PD-1 blockade in classical Hodgkin lymphoma. Germline V gives CDR1 LNHNV, CDR2 YYDKDF (reference sequence). The CDR3 is 17 amino acids. The J segment lost 0 bases and the V segment lost 1 base, leaving 7 bases of the junction unmatched. Clones were read by immunoSEQ multiplex PCR, and TCRdb kept only the in-frame ones, dropping some. The sample records fewer than 100,000 clones, 89% being singletons. Every patient was affected by relapse after autologous stem cell transplantation, while exposure to brentuximab vedotin was not uniform.

The TCR comes from a human donor with classical Hodgkin lymphoma. V gene TRBV15 combines with J gene TRBJ2-7, with 9 bases matching TRBD2. The source was peripheral blood mononuclear cells (PBMCs), collected at baseline. The CDR3 region is CATSRVASGIRSYEQYF. The CDR3 DNA reads as TGTGCCACCAGCAGAGTGGCTAGCGGGATTCGCTCCTACGAGCAGTACTTC.